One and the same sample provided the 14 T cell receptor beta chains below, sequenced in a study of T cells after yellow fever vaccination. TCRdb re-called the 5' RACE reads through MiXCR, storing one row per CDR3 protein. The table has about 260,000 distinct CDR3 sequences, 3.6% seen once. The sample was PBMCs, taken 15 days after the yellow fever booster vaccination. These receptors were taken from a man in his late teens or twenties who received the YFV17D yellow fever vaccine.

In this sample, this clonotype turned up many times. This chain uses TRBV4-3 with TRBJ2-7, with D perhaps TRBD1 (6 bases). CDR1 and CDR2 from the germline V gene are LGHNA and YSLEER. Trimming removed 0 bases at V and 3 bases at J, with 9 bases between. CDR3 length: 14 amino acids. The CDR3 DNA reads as TGCGCCAGCAGCCAAGACTACAGGGACTACGAGCAGTACTTC. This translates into CASSQDYRDYEQYF.

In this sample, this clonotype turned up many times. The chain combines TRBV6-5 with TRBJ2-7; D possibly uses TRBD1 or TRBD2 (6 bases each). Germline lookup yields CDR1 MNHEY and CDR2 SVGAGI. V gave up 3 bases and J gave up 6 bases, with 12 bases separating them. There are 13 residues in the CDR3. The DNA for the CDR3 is TGTGCCAGCAGTTATGTACAGGGAGGCGAGCAGTACTTC. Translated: CASSYVQGGEQYF.

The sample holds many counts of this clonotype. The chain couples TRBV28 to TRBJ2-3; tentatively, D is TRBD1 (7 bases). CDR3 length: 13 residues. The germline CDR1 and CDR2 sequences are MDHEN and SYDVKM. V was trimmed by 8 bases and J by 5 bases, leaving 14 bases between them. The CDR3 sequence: CASVEGAEDTQYF. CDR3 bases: TGTGCCAGCGTGGAGGGGGCAGAAGATACGCAGTATTTT.

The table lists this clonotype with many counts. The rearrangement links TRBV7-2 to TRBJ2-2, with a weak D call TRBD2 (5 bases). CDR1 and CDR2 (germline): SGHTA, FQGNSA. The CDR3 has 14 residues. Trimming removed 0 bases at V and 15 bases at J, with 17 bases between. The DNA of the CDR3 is TGTGCCAGCAGCTTAGCGAGGTCGGGAATGGTGGTGTTTTTT. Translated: CASSLARSGMVVFF.

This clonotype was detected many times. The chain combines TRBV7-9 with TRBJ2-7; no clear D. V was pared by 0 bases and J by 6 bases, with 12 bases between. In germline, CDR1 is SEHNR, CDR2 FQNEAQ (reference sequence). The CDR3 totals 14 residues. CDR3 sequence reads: CASSLALMAGEQYV. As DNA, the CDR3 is TGTGCCAGCAGCTTAGCCTTAATGGCTGGCGAGCAGTACGTC.

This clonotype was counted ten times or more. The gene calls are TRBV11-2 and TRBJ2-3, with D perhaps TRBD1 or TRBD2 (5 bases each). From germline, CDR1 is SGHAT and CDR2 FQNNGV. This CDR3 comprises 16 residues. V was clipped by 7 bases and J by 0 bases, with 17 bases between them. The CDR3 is CASTLFGAPSTDTQYF. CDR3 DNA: TGTGCCAGCACCTTGTTCGGGGCCCCTAGCACAGATACGCAGTATTTT.

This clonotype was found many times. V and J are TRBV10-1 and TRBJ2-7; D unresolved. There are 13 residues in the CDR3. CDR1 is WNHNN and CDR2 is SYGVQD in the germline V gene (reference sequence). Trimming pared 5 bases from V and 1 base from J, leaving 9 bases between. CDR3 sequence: CASSSGRSYEQYF. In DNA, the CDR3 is TGCGCCAGCAGTTCCGGACGATCCTACGAGCAGTACTTC.

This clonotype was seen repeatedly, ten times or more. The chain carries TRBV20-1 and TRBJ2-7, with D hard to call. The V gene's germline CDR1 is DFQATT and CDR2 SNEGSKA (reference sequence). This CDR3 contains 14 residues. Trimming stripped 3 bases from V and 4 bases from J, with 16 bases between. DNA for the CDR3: TGCAGTGCTAGTAAGCCCCACGGCCTATACGAGCAGTACTTC. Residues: CSASKPHGLYEQYF.

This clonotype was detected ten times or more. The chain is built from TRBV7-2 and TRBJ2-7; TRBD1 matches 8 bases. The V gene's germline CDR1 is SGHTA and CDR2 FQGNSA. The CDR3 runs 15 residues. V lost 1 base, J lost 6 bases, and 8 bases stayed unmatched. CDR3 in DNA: TGTGCCAGCAGCTTAGGTTCCAGGGGGCGCGGCGAGCAGTACTTC. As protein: CASSLGSRGRGEQYF.

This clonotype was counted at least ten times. DNA for the CDR3: TGTGCCAGCAGCCCGACCATTCTGAAAACGAATACGCAGTATTTT. Encoded protein: CASSPTILKTNTQYF. This rearrangement joins TRBV5-4 to TRBJ2-3; D remains unclear. CDR3 size: 15 residues. Germline assignment: CDR1 SGHNT and CDR2 YYREEE (reference sequence). V was cut by 4 bases and J by 7 bases, with 19 bases left in between.

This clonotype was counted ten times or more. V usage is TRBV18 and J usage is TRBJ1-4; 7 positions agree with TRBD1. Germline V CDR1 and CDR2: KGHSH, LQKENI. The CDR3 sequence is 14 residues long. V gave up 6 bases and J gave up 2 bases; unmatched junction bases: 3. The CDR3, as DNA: TGTGCCAGCTCGGTACAGGGGACTAATGAAAAACTGTTTTTT. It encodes CASSVQGTNEKLFF.

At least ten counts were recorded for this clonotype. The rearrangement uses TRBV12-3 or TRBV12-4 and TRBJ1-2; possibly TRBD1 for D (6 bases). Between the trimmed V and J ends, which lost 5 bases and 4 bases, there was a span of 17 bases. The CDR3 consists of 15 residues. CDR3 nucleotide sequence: TGTGCCAGCAGTCGGGGCCCGACAGGAAGCTATGGCTACACCTTC. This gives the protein CASSRGPTGSYGYTF.

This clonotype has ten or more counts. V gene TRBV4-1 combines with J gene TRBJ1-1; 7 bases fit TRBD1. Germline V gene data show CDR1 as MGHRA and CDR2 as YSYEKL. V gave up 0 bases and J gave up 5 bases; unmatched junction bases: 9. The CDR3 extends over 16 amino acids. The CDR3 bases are TGCGCCAGCAGCCAAGATGGCACAGGGGCGAGGACTGAAGCTTTCTTT. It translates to CASSQDGTGARTEAFF.

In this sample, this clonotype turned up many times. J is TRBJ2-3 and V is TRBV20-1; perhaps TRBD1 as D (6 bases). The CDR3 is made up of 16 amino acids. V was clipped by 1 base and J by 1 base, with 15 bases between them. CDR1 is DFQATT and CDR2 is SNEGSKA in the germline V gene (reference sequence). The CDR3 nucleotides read TGCAGTGCTAGAGTACAGGGACAAAGAGGCACAGATACGCAGTATTTT. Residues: CSARVQGQRGTDTQYF.